This T cell receptor (beta chain) was identified during a study of T cells in Graves' hyperthyroidism and ophthalmopathy. About the study: Peripheral blood was obtained at initial diagnosis, preceding any treatment.

This sample holds PBMCs from around 9.9 ml fresh peripheral blood. The TCR beta CDR3 regions underwent amplification using RNA transcripts as the source. Researchers ran a first-round RT-PCR on the TCR CDR3 using the HTBI primer set. TCRdb re-derived calls from the multiplex PCR reads in MiXCR, one entry per CDR3 protein. The sample contains about 840,000 distinct CDR3 sequences, 38% of which appear only once. Trimming stripped 2 bases from V and 6 bases from J, with 13 bases between. The CDR3 sequence is 14 residues long. The source is a man aged 18 to 35 with Graves' hyperthyroidism. The sample was blood. The chain carries TRBV12-3 or TRBV12-4 and TRBJ1-1; D not certain. Here the CDR3 reads CASSLWENSSEAFF. The CDR3 nucleotides are TGTGCCAGCAGTTTATGGGAAAACAGCTCTGAAGCTTTCTTT.